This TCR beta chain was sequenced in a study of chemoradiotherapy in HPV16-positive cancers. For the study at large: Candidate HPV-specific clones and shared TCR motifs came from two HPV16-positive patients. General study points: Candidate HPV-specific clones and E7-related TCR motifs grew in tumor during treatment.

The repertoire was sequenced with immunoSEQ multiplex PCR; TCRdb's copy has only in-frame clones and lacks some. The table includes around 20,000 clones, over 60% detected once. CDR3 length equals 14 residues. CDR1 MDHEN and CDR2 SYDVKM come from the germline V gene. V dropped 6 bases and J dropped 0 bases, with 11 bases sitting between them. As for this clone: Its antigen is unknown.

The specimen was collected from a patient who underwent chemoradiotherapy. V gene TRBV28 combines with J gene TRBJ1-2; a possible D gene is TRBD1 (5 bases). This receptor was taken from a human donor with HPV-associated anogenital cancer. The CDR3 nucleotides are TGTGCCAGCAGACCCCCAGGGTCTAACTATGGCTACACCTTC. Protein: CASRPPGSNYGYTF.